These T cell receptor beta chains were read from a single sample in a study of Graves' ophthalmopathy and Graves' hyperthyroidism. MiXCR, run by TCRdb on the multiplex PCR reads, gives a single entry per CDR3 protein. The repertoire includes 340,000 or so distinct CDR3 sequences, roughly a sixth of them detected once, and 9% to 15% sits in the top ten. Sequenced sample: peripheral blood. These receptors came from an adult man with Graves' ophthalmopathy. Each CDR3 is given with its conserved first and last residue. Each record gives: clone size, J gene, D gene, V gene, CDR3 DNA, CDR3 protein. The D gene is left open where the match is weak. A clone size is listed for some rows: how often the clone was seen (once, few, many), or a class if it is expanded.

>many|TRBJ2-5|-|TRBV6-2/TRBV6-3
TGTGCCAGCAGTCCGCTCGCAGCATTATGGACAGCAGACCAAGAGACCCAGTACTTC
CASSPLAALWTADQETQYF
>many|TRBJ2-2|TRBD1|TRBV10-3
TGTGCCATCAGTGTCGGGACAGGGGGTCTCGGGGAGCTGTTTTTT
CAISVGTGGLGELFF
>few|TRBJ2-7|TRBD1|TRBV3-1
TGTGCCAGCAGCCAAGTGCCAAGGGGGCCCACCTACGAGCAGTACTTC
CASSQVPRGPTYEQYF
>many|TRBJ2-5|-|TRBV19
TGTGCCAGTAGTTACCGGCAGGGAGAGACCCAGTACTTC
CASSYRQGETQYF
>many|TRBJ2-5|TRBD2|TRBV20-1
TGCAGTGCGGCCGGGACTAGCGGGAGAGTCTGGGAGACCCAGTACTTC
CSAAGTSGRVWETQYF
>-|TRBJ1-1|-|TRBV28
TGTGCCAGCACCCTGGTACCCACCAACACTGAAGCTTTCTTT
CASTLVPTNTEAFF
>many|TRBJ2-5|-|TRBV3-1
TGTGCCAGCAGCCACGGCTCGGAAGAGACCCAGTACTTC
CASSHGSEETQYF
>many|TRBJ2-7|TRBD2|TRBV6-5
TGTGCCAGCAGTTATGTCTGGGGAGGGTACGAGCAGTACTTC
CASSYVWGGYEQYF
>many|TRBJ2-7|-|TRBV7-2
TGTGCCAGCAGCTTATGGACGGACTCCTACGAGCAGTACTTC
CASSLWTDSYEQYF
>-|TRBJ2-7|-|TRBV4-1
TGCGCCAGCAGCCCCCAGGGGGCGGGAGGGTTTGGTGCCGAGCAGTACTTC
CASSPQGAGGFGAEQYF
>many|TRBJ2-5|TRBD1|TRBV12-3/TRBV12-4
TGTGCCAGCAATCTCCAGGGGGCCGTGGAGACCCAGTACTTC
CASNLQGAVETQYF
>many|TRBJ1-5|-|TRBV5-5
TGTGCCAGCAGCTTGGAATCGGGGATCCAGCCCCAGCATTTT
CASSLESGIQPQHF
>few|TRBJ2-4|TRBD2|TRBV28
TGTGCCAGCAGAACTAGCGGGGGGTCCCTTTTAGCCAAAAACATTCAGTACTTC
CASRTSGGSLLAKNIQYF
>many|TRBJ1-1|-|TRBV28
TGTGCCTGTGGACCGAACACTGAAGCTTTCTTT
CACGPNTEAFF
>many|TRBJ1-1|-|TRBV24-1
TGTGCCACCAGTGATTCTGTGGGAATAGGAGGTGAAGCTTTCTTT
CATSDSVGIGGEAFF
>many|TRBJ2-7|TRBD2|TRBV7-8
TGTGCCAGCAGCTTAGCGCTGACTAGCGGGTTACCCTACGAGCAGTACTTC
CASSLALTSGLPYEQYF
>many|TRBJ2-7|-|TRBV11-2
TGTGCCAGCACCTCGGCCAGGGGAGGGTACGAGCAGTACTTC
CASTSARGGYEQYF
>-|TRBJ2-5|-|TRBV6-1
TGTGCCAGCTCCAGGCCGAGTTACCAAGAGACCCAGTACTTC
CASSRPSYQETQYF
>many|TRBJ2-5|-|TRBV7-2
TGTGCCAGCAGCTCGCTAGGGGGGCGTCGCCAAGAGACCCAGTACTTC
CASSSLGGRRQETQYF
>-|TRBJ1-1|-|TRBV7-2
TGTGCCAGCCTCCTCGGGGGGGTGAACACTGAAGCTTTCTTT
CASLLGGVNTEAFF
>many|TRBJ1-2|-|TRBV4-2
TGTGCCAGCAGCCAATCCGGAACGACCGGCTACACCTTC
CASSQSGTTGYTF
>-|TRBJ2-6|-|TRBV12-3/TRBV12-4
TGTGCCAGCAGCCAACAGGTTGCCAACGTCCTGACTTTC
CASSQQVANVLTF
>many|TRBJ2-7|-|TRBV11-2
TGTGCCAGCAGCTCGGAATTCGGGGCCCCCTACGAGCAGTACTTC
CASSSEFGAPYEQYF
>many|TRBJ1-2|TRBD1|TRBV14
TGTGCCAGCAGCCAAAATCTACCTGACAGGGGGCAGGGCACTAACTATGGCTACACCTTC
CASSQNLPDRGQGTNYGYTF
>-|TRBJ1-1|TRBD1|TRBV6-1
TGTGCCAGCAGTGGACAGGGGTACGACACTGAAGCTTTCTTT
CASSGQGYDTEAFF
>-|TRBJ2-2|-|TRBV20-1
TGCAGTGCTAGAGAATCCGTGACCGGGGAGCTGTTTTTT
CSARESVTGELFF
>many|TRBJ2-5|TRBD1|TRBV11-1
TGTGCCAGCAGCTTAGTTAGGAATGGGGACAGAGAACTCCAAGAGACCCAGTACTTC
CASSLVRNGDRELQETQYF
>many|TRBJ2-7|TRBD1|TRBV6-5
TGTGCCAGCAGTTCGAGGGACAGCCTCGAGCAGTACTTC
CASSSRDSLEQYF
>many|TRBJ1-5|-|TRBV6-1
TGTGCCAGCAGACCTGACACGCCTAGCAATCAGCCCCAGCATTTT
CASRPDTPSNQPQHF